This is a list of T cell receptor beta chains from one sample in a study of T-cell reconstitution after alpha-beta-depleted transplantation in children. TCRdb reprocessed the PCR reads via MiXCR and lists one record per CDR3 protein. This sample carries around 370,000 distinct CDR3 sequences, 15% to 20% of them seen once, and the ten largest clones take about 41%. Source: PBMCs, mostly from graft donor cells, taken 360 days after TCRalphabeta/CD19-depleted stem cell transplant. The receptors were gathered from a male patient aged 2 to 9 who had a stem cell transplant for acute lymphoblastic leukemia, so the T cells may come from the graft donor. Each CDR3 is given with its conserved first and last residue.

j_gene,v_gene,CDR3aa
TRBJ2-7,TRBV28,CASSLSPSVQRFYEQYF
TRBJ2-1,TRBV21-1,CASSKGLAGAYNEQFF
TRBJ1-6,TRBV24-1,CATFEAPDSPLHF
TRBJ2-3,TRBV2,CASNPPFRDRTATDTQYF
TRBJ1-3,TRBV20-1,CSARTGRGNTIYF
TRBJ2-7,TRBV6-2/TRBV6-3,CASSYSSRASYEQYF
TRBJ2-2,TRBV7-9,CASSLTSGKLNTGELFF
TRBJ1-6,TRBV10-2,CASSGTANSPLHF
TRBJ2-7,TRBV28,CASSFDLVGYEQYF
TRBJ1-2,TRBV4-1,CASSQATRPVAYGYTF
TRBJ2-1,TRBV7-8,CASSFQRRASYNEQFF
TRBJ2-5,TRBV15,CATSRGNRGETQYF
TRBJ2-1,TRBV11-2,CASSLFSGSSYNEQFF
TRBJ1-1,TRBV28,CASSLDRAPNTEAFF
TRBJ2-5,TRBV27,CASKSATVQETQYF
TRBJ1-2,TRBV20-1,CSARNSGTGGDGYTF
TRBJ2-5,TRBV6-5,CASSYSGGTQETQYF
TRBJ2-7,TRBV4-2,CASSQDVTDSGGYEQYF
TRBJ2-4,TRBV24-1,CATSDTGGPKNIQYF
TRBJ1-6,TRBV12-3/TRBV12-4,CASSTVPGPPLHF
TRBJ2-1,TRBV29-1,CSVDTASSGEQFF
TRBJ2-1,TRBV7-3,CASSLGIAGDEQFF
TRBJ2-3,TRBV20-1,CSATYRGLADTQYF
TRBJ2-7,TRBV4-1,CASSRTASGGLAYEQYF
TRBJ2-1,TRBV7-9,CASSTSGRAFEQFF
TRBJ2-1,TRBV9,CASSDGSYNEQFF
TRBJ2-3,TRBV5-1,CASSLGDSPGGTDTQYF
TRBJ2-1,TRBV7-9,CASSLATSGSDEQFF
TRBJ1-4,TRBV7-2,CASSLGGQGGKLFF
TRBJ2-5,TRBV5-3,CAMSLELAGETQYF
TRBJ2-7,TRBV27,CASSLNSGRPYEQYF
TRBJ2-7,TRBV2,CASSEYRRTGEQYF
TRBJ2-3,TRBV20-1,CSARDMSLDTQYF
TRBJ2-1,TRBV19,CASSIAGLAGTGGSYNEQFF
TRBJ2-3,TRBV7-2,CASSLTTSLTDTQYF
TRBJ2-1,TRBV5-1,CASRPGQGAGEQFF
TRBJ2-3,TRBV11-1,CASSSHRYLQPEPQYF
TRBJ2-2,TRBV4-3,CASSQGAGITGELFF
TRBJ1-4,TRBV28,CASTNGQLEKLFF